These T cell receptor beta chains were read from a single sample in a study of blood T cell repertoires in COVID-19. Some clones are missing from TCRdb's copy, which holds only in-frame ones; the method was immunoSEQ multiplex PCR. Among about 150,000 clones listed, 75% to 90% were seen once. The sample taken for sequencing was peripheral blood. The receptors derive from a man aged 45-60 years who had recovered from COVID-19. Both conserved end residues are part of each CDR3. Fields, in order: V gene, J gene, clone size, D gene, CDR3 protein, CDR3 DNA. A D gene is named only where the DNA matches it firmly. A row's size may be missing; if present it is once, few, many or a size class.

v_gene: TRBV6-2/TRBV6-3; j_gene: TRBJ2-7; abundance: once; d_gene: TRBD2; CDR3aa: CASSQGLAGYGAYEQYF; CDR3nt: TGTGCCAGCAGCCAGGGACTAGCGGGGTATGGAGCCTACGAGCAGTACTTC
v_gene: TRBV4-3; j_gene: TRBJ2-5; abundance: -; d_gene: TRBD2; CDR3aa: CASSQGLAGDQETQYF; CDR3nt: TGCGCCAGCAGCCAAGGACTAGCGGGGGATCAAGAGACCCAGTACTTC
v_gene: TRBV19; j_gene: TRBJ1-6; abundance: -; d_gene: TRBD1; CDR3aa: CASSKMPGQGASSYNSPLHF; CDR3nt: TGTGCCAGTAGTAAGATGCCGGGACAGGGGGCGAGCTCCTATAATTCACCCCTCCACTTT
v_gene: TRBV11-2; j_gene: TRBJ2-6; abundance: -; d_gene: -; CDR3aa: CASRGGSGANVLTF; CDR3nt: TGTGCCAGCAGGGGGGGCTCTGGGGCCAACGTCCTGACTTTC
v_gene: TRBV9; j_gene: TRBJ1-4; abundance: -; d_gene: -; CDR3aa: CASSTTSATNEKLFF; CDR3nt: TGTGCCAGCAGCACCACAAGTGCAACTAATGAAAAACTGTTTTTT
v_gene: TRBV7-8; j_gene: TRBJ2-7; abundance: once; d_gene: -; CDR3aa: CASSMLRTDSYEQYF; CDR3nt: TGTGCCAGCAGCATGCTAAGGACAGACTCCTACGAGCAGTACTTC
v_gene: TRBV30; j_gene: TRBJ1-3; abundance: -; d_gene: -; CDR3aa: CAWTNLGDSPTSGNTIYF; CDR3nt: TGTGCCTGGACCAATCTTGGAGACAGCCCGACCTCTGGAAACACCATATATTTT
v_gene: TRBV25-1; j_gene: TRBJ2-5; abundance: -; d_gene: -; CDR3aa: CASSEFQGMETQYF; CDR3nt: TGTGCCAGCAGTGAATTTCAGGGTATGGAGACCCAGTACTTC
v_gene: TRBV27; j_gene: TRBJ1-2; abundance: -; d_gene: -; CDR3aa: CASSLSGSRVYGYTF; CDR3nt: TGTGCCAGCAGTTTATCGGGCAGTAGAGTCTATGGCTACACCTTC
v_gene: TRBV5-6; j_gene: TRBJ2-7; abundance: -; d_gene: -; CDR3aa: CASSFLGVGSYEQYF; CDR3nt: TGTGCCAGCAGCTTCCTCGGGGTGGGGTCCTACGAGCAGTACTTC
v_gene: TRBV4-1; j_gene: TRBJ2-3; abundance: -; d_gene: TRBD1; CDR3aa: CASSQEYGTGGYF; CDR3nt: TGCGCCAGCAGCCAAGAGTACGGGACAGGGGGGTATTTT
v_gene: TRBV4-3; j_gene: TRBJ2-6; abundance: -; d_gene: -; CDR3aa: CASSQDYTGIFTGANVLTF; CDR3nt: TGCGCCAGCAGCCAAGACTACACAGGGATTTTTACTGGGGCCAACGTCCTGACTTTC
v_gene: TRBV4-3; j_gene: TRBJ1-2; abundance: -; d_gene: -; CDR3aa: CASSQDRANSYGYTF; CDR3nt: TGCGCCAGCAGCCAAGACAGGGCGAATTCGTATGGCTACACCTTC
v_gene: TRBV7-2; j_gene: TRBJ2-5; abundance: -; d_gene: -; CDR3aa: CASSPARGGETQYF; CDR3nt: TGTGCCAGCAGCCCTGCCAGGGGTGGGGAGACCCAGTACTTC
v_gene: TRBV27; j_gene: TRBJ1-5; abundance: -; d_gene: -; CDR3aa: CASSPDRPRNQPQHF; CDR3nt: TGTGCCAGCAGTCCCGACAGGCCTCGCAATCAGCCCCAGCATTTT
v_gene: TRBV25-1; j_gene: TRBJ1-6; abundance: once; d_gene: -; CDR3aa: CASRDRDKAAPLHF; CDR3nt: TGTGCCAGCAGAGATAGGGACAAGGCGGCTCCCCTCCACTTT
v_gene: TRBV27; j_gene: TRBJ1-2; abundance: -; d_gene: -; CDR3aa: CASSLRGSFDGYTF; CDR3nt: TGTGCCAGCAGTCTAAGGGGGTCTTTCGATGGCTACACCTTC
v_gene: TRBV7-3; j_gene: TRBJ2-5; abundance: -; d_gene: -; CDR3aa: CASSLTGVQETQYF; CDR3nt: TGTGCCAGCAGCCTGACGGGTGTCCAAGAGACCCAGTACTTC
v_gene: TRBV27; j_gene: TRBJ2-5; abundance: -; d_gene: TRBD2; CDR3aa: CASSSLSSGVEIQETQYF; CDR3nt: TGTGCCAGCAGTTCCCTCTCTAGCGGGGTCGAAATACAAGAGACCCAGTACTTC
v_gene: TRBV5-1; j_gene: TRBJ2-2; abundance: -; d_gene: -; CDR3aa: CASSTGLNTGELFF; CDR3nt: TGCGCCAGCAGCACCGGGTTGAACACCGGGGAGCTGTTTTTT
v_gene: TRBV6-5; j_gene: TRBJ1-6; abundance: -; d_gene: -; CDR3aa: CAVWTFPPSPLHF; CDR3nt: TGTGCCGTCTGGACTTTCCCTCCCTCACCCCTCCACTTT
v_gene: TRBV5-4; j_gene: TRBJ1-2; abundance: -; d_gene: TRBD1; CDR3aa: CASSLAGQGEGGYTF; CDR3nt: TGTGCCAGCAGCTTGGCCGGACAGGGGGAAGGAGGCTACACCTTC